This TCR beta chain was obtained from a study of shared clonotypes between healthy human individuals. For the study at large: CD4 naive and CD4 memory each took three plates per donor, while CD8 naive took two and CD8 memory one. General study points: Sampling covered nothing but blood. Tissue TCR repertoires likely differ from those found in blood. Although depth was large, rarefaction showed that sequencing of the sorted subsets was incomplete.

About this clone itself: The target antigen is unknown.

Method: immunoSEQ multiplex PCR; TCRdb's copy keeps in-frame clones and lacks some. This sample carries roughly 590,000 clones, around 95% of them seen once, and the ten largest clones take about 0.11%. Naive CD8 cells lacked CD45RO, underwent positive selection for CCR7 and left out terminally differentiated effector memory CD45RA+ cells. The germline V gene encodes CDR1 LNHNV and CDR2 YYDKDF (reference sequence). The CDR3 runs 12 residues. Trimming took 0 bases from V and 7 from J, leaving 4 bases between them. The TCR originated in a woman aged 25-40 years in good health. The chain couples TRBV15 to TRBJ2-1; D is unresolved. The sample taken for sequencing was naive CD8+ T cells sorted from blood. The CDR3 DNA follows: TGTGCCACCAGCAGAGATCCTAATGAGCAGTTCTTC. It yields the protein CATSRDPNEQFF.